The text below deals with one TCR beta chain. The antigen is unknown. This record comes from a study of shared clonotypes between healthy human individuals. Study details: The donors, a couple of women and a few men, were aged 18 to 49. Whole-study findings and limits: The study found 4.5% to 5% of naive CD4 clonotypes shared across several donors. Shared clonotypes across all four donors exceeded non-shared ones in generation probability.

Some clones are missing from TCRdb's copy, which holds only in-frame ones; the method was immunoSEQ multiplex PCR. The sample includes some 630,000 clones, about 78% of them seen just once. This CDR3 contains 11 residues. Germline V CDR1 and CDR2: MNHNY, SVGAGI (reference sequence). V was shortened by 6 bases and J by 7 bases, with 9 bases between the two germline ends. Sequencing input: memory CD4+ T cells sorted from blood. Specified subset: CD45RA-negative fraction. This chain uses TRBV6-6 with TRBJ1-2; unclear D gene. This clonotype was sampled from a woman in her twenties or thirties in good health. This CDR3 is CASRTKGGYTF. CDR3 in DNA: TGTGCCAGCAGGACTAAAGGTGGCTACACCTTC.